One sample yielded the 23 T cell receptor beta chains listed below, sequenced in a study of blood T cell repertoires in COVID-19. Measured with immunoSEQ multiplex PCR; TCRdb has only the in-frame clones, and not every one. The sample has about 270,000 clones; roughly 90% are singletons. The sample consisted of PBMCs or T cells enriched from blood (not recorded which). These receptors came from a woman aged 45-59 years who had recovered from COVID-19.

The chain links TRBV2 to TRBJ2-3; possibly TRBD2 for D (6 bases). Germline V lookup: CDR1 SNHLY, CDR2 FYNNEI. Trimming cost V 4 bases and J 0 bases, with 11 bases left between them. CDR3 length: 15 amino acids. The CDR3 DNA is TGTGCCAGCAGTGCGCCTAGCGACAGCACAGATACGCAGTATTTT. Amino acids: CASSAPSDSTDTQYF.

The CDR3 loop is CSGDRVTEAFF. CDR3 nucleotides: TGCAGCGGAGACAGGGTTACTGAAGCTTTCTTT. This sequence joins TRBV29-1 and TRBJ1-1, with 7 bases matching TRBD1. The CDR3 is made up of 11 amino acids. V shed 7 bases, J shed 5 bases, and the junction held 4 bases outside the gene matches. Germline CDR1 is SQVTM and CDR2 is ANQGSEA.

The chain is built from TRBV18 and TRBJ1-5; the D gene is possibly TRBD1 (6 bases). Looked up from germline, CDR1 is KGHSH and CDR2 is LQKENI. Trimming shortened V by 3 bases and J by 9 bases, and 15 bases separated the two germline ends. The CDR3 totals 14 residues. CDR3 residues: CASSPRDIGSPQHF. CDR3 nucleotides: TGTGCCAGCTCACCCCGGGACATCGGGTCGCCCCAGCATTTT.

CDR3 protein: CASSPGAASRVNEQFF. The CDR3 DNA reads TGTGCCAGCAGCCCGGGTGCCGCTAGCCGGGTCAATGAGCAGTTCTTC. The chain uses TRBV11-3 and TRBJ2-1; TRBD2 might be the D (5 bases). V shed 5 bases and J shed 6 bases, with 20 bases lying between them. CDR1 and CDR2 (germline): SGHNT, YENEEA. The CDR3 length is 16 residues.

This chain connects TRBV28 to TRBJ2-7; 7 nucleotides align to TRBD2. The germline CDR1 and CDR2 sequences are MDHEN and SYDVKM. J lost 2 bases, V lost 2 bases, and 9 bases had no gene match. This CDR3 is built from 16 residues. The CDR3 bases are TGTGCCAGCAGTTTAGGGAGGGGCTACATGGCCTACGAGCAGTACTTC. It codes for CASSLGRGYMAYEQYF.

The rearrangement links TRBV7-3 to TRBJ2-3; possibly TRBD1 for D (6 bases). In germline, CDR1 is SGHTA, CDR2 FQGTGA. CDR3 size: 17 residues. V was trimmed by 2 bases and J by 5 bases, leaving 20 bases between them. The CDR3 sequence is CASSLVGAGDKRDTQYF. CDR3 DNA sequence: TGTGCCAGCAGCTTAGTCGGGGCAGGGGACAAGCGAGATACGCAGTATTTT.

Worth noting for this clone: The same CDR3 arises from other DNA sequences in this sample as well. The genes are TRBV2 and TRBJ1-5, with D possibly matching TRBD1 (5 bases). Germline loops: CDR1 SNHLY, CDR2 FYNNEI. V lost 5 bases and J 4 bases, leaving 9 bases between the germline ends. This CDR3 contains 13 residues. CDR3 coding DNA: TGTGCCAGCAGTCTGACAGAGAATCAGCCCCAGCATTTT. This gives the protein CASSLTENQPQHF.

This rearrangement joins TRBV28 to TRBJ1-5; no clear D gene. V lost 0 bases and J lost 0, with 9 bases in between. The CDR3 has 16 amino acids. CDR1 is MDHEN and CDR2 is SYDVKM in the germline V gene. CDR3 nucleotides: TGTGCCAGCAGTTTATGGGGCAGCTATAGCAATCAGCCCCAGCATTTT. Translated: CASSLWGSYSNQPQHF.

The chain is built from TRBV5-4 and TRBJ2-1; 13 bases line up with TRBD2. The germline V gene has CDR1 SGHNT and CDR2 YYREEE (reference sequence). Germline trimming cut 4 bases from V and 8 bases from J; bases unmatched to any gene: 6. The CDR3 length is 15 residues. The CDR3 DNA reads TGTGCCAGCAGCCCGGGACTAGCGGGAATGTATGAGCAGTTCTTC. Amino acids: CASSPGLAGMYEQFF.

The genes are TRBV3-1 (or the pseudogene TRBV3-2) and TRBJ2-1; the D gene is possibly TRBD1 (6 bases). From germline, CDR1 is LGHDT and CDR2 YNNKEL (reference sequence). The CDR3 covers 16 residues. Trimming took 4 bases from V and 0 from J, leaving 13 bases between them. The chain's CDR3 is CASSPSQGSSYNEQFF. CDR3 nucleotides: TGTGCCAGCAGCCCCTCACAGGGTAGCTCCTACAATGAGCAGTTCTTC.

The rearrangement joins TRBV28 to TRBJ2-5; 9 bases are shared with TRBD1. Trimming cost V 5 bases and J 4 bases; bases outside gene matches: 8. The CDR3 is 15 residues long. Per germline, CDR1 MDHEN and CDR2 SYDVKM. Here the CDR3 reads CASSPPPGQGETQYF. CDR3 nucleotides: TGTGCCAGCAGTCCGCCCCCGGGACAGGGAGAGACCCAGTACTTC.

CDR3 in DNA: TGTGCCAGAAGCTTGGGTTTTATGCAGGGCCTGGGTGAGGATCAGCCCCAGCATTTT. Protein sequence: CARSLGFMQGLGEDQPQHF. The chain carries TRBV5-3 and TRBJ1-5, with D possibly matching TRBD1 (5 bases). TRBV5-3 is an open reading frame whose function is uncertain. Deletions cut 0 bases from V and 5 bases from J, with 24 bases between. The CDR3 is 19 residues long.

V usage is TRBV11-2 and J usage is TRBJ2-7, with 10 bases aligning to TRBD2. Germline V CDR1 and CDR2: SGHAT, FQNNGV. Trimming cost V 1 base and J 4 bases; bases outside gene matches: 4. The CDR3 totals 15 residues. As DNA, the CDR3 is TGTGCCAGCAGCTTAGCTAGCGGGAGTCCGTACGAGCAGTACTTC. Its translation: CASSLASGSPYEQYF. The entire variable domain, with the rest obtained from reference TRBV11-2 and TRBJ2-7, is as follows: EAGVAQSPRYKIIEKRQSVAFWCNPISGHATLYWYQQILGQGPKLLIQFQNNGVVDDSQLPKDRFSAERLKGVDSTLKIQPAKLEDSAVYLCASSLASGSPYEQYFGPGTRLTVT.

The chain employs TRBV18 and TRBJ2-7, with 8 bases matching TRBD1. The length of the CDR3 is 15 residues. V dropped 3 bases and J dropped 4; count of bases not matched to a gene: 8. Germline V gives CDR1 KGHSH, CDR2 LQKENI. CDR3 amino acids: CASSPRGQALYEQYF. CDR3 nucleotides: TGTGCCAGCTCACCCAGGGGACAGGCTTTATACGAGCAGTACTTC.

This sequence joins TRBV6-5 and TRBJ1-1; 7 bases match TRBD1. The CDR3 is 15 residues long. Looked up from germline, CDR1 is MNHEY and CDR2 is SVGAGI. V lost 3 bases, J lost 0 bases, and 4 bases stayed unmatched. The CDR3 DNA follows: TGTGCCAGCAGTTATTCCACAGGGGTGAACACTGAAGCTTTCTTT. Its translation: CASSYSTGVNTEAFF.

The chain links TRBV27 to TRBJ2-3, with 10 bases aligning to TRBD2. After removal of 9 bases from V and 3 bases from J, the junction contained 12 bases not matched to a gene. Germline CDR1 reads MNHEY; CDR2 reads SMNVEV (reference sequence). CDR3 length equals 16 residues. The CDR3, as DNA: TGTGCCAGTAAGACTCTAGCGGGAGTTATGACAGATACGCAGTATTTT. Encoded protein: CASKTLAGVMTDTQYF.

The chain joins TRBV6-5 to TRBJ2-2, with TRBD1 matching 8 bases. J lost 6 bases, V lost 2 bases, and 5 bases had no gene match. The CDR3 covers 15 residues. Germline V gene lookup returns CDR1 MNHEY and CDR2 SVGAGI. The chain's CDR3 is CASSYQGAIPGELFF. The CDR3 coding sequence is TGTGCCAGCAGTTACCAGGGGGCTATACCCGGGGAGCTGTTTTTT.

The chain recombines TRBV30 with TRBJ1-1, with D perhaps matching TRBD1 (5 bases). Germline CDR1 reads GTSNPN; CDR2 reads SVGIG (reference sequence). The CDR3 contains 13 residues. The V and J ends lost 5 bases and 0 bases respectively, with 10 bases between them. The CDR3 DNA reads TGTGCCTGGGACAGTTCCATGAACACTGAAGCTTTCTTT. Translated: CAWDSSMNTEAFF.

CDR3 DNA: TGTGCCAGCAGTTACGACGGACAGGGGTGGCAGACCCAGTACTTC. This codes for CASSYDGQGWQTQYF. V and J are TRBV6-5 and TRBJ2-5, with 9 bases fitting TRBD1. The CDR3 loop spans 15 amino acids. V was clipped by 2 bases and J by 6 bases; unmatched bases: 7. Germline V gene data show CDR1 as MNHEY and CDR2 as SVGAGI.

There are a few counts of this clone. The chain carries TRBV27 and TRBJ2-1, with 7 bases lining up with TRBD2. Germline CDR1 and CDR2: MNHEY and SMNVEV (reference sequence). CDR3 length equals 15 residues. The V and J ends lost 6 bases and 2 bases, in that order; junction bases with no gene match: 7. The CDR3 bases are TGTGCCAGCAGCCTGGACGGGAGGCCCTACAATGAGCAGTTCTTC. As protein: CASSLDGRPYNEQFF.

This clone was detected once. V gene TRBV7-2 combines with J gene TRBJ2-3, with TRBD2 matching 8 bases. From germline, CDR1 is SGHTA and CDR2 FQGNSA. The CDR3 has 18 amino acids. V shed 2 bases and J 5 bases; nucleotides not matched to a gene: 15. In DNA, the CDR3 is TGTGCCAGCAGCTTATACCCGGGCCGGGCGGGAGGAGGAGATACGCAGTATTTT. Its protein is CASSLYPGRAGGGDTQYF.

The J gene is TRBJ2-3, the V gene TRBV28; 14 bases are shared with TRBD2. The V gene's germline CDR1 is MDHEN and CDR2 SYDVKM. The length of the CDR3 is 18 residues. V lost 2 bases, J lost 5 bases, and 9 bases stayed unmatched. The DNA of the CDR3 is TGTGCCAGCAGTTTAGGGGGACTAGCGGGAGCCGGGGGAGATACGCAGTATTTT. Translation gives CASSLGGLAGAGGDTQYF.

The chain joins TRBV6-5 to TRBJ2-3; D possibly corresponds to TRBD1 (5 bases). CDR3 length: 15 residues. Trimming removed 0 bases at V and 2 bases at J, with 9 bases between. Germline CDR1 and CDR2: MNHEY and SVGAGI. The chain's CDR3 is CASSYSLQATDTQYF. The CDR3 coding sequence is TGTGCCAGCAGTTACTCCCTACAGGCCACAGATACGCAGTATTTT.